Listed below are T cell receptor beta chains from one sample, sequenced in a study of shared clonotypes between healthy human individuals. Profiling relied on immunoSEQ multiplex PCR, and the TCRdb table lists in-frame clones only, not all of them. The sample records some 1 million clones, about 77% being singletons. Sequenced input: memory CD4+ T cells sorted from blood. The receptors shown here come from a man in his late teens or twenties in good health. CDR3s include the opening cysteine and the closing phenylalanine or tryptophan. D genes are given only for firm matches. Some rows mark clone size as missing; the rest say once, few, many or name a class of expanded clone.

TRBV7-9,.,14,few,TRBJ1-5,TGTGCCAGCAGCTTAGGGCAGGGGAATCAGCCCCAGCATTTT,CASSLGQGNQPQHF
TRBV27,.,13,.,TRBJ1-1,TGTGCCAGCAGTCTTTACATGAACACTGAAGCTTTCTTT,CASSLYMNTEAFF
TRBV4-1,.,15,.,TRBJ1-5,TGCGCCAGCAGCCAGGGGACGGATAGCAATCAGCCCCAGCATTTT,CASSQGTDSNQPQHF
TRBV4-3,.,15,.,TRBJ2-3,TGCGCCAGCAGCCAGAGTAGCGGAAGCACAGATACGCAGTATTTT,CASSQSSGSTDTQYF
TRBV28,.,12,.,TRBJ2-7,TGTGCCAGCAGTCGACTGGCCTACGAGCAGTACTTC,CASSRLAYEQYF
TRBV5-1,TRBD2,17,.,TRBJ2-2,TGCGCCAGCAGCCAGACTAGCGGGGGAGGGAACACCGGGGAGCTGTTTTTT,CASSQTSGGGNTGELFF
TRBV6-6,TRBD1,15,.,TRBJ2-7,TGTGCCAGCAGTTACGCAGACAGGGCCTCCTACGAGCAGTACTTC,CASSYADRASYEQYF
TRBV19,.,16,.,TRBJ1-1,TGTGCCAGTAGTTTTGGGGCAGGCTGGGTGAACACTGAAGCTTTCTTT,CASSFGAGWVNTEAFF
TRBV6-5,TRBD2,13,once,TRBJ2-5,TGTGCCAGCAGTTACAGGCGGGAGGGGACCCAGTACTTC,CASSYRREGTQYF
TRBV15,.,12,.,TRBJ2-7,TGTGCCACCAGCAGAGATAAGTACGAGCAGTACTTC,CATSRDKYEQYF
TRBV30,.,13,.,TRBJ1-5,TGTGCCTGGACTACAAGTGGCAATCAGCCCCAGCATTTT,CAWTTSGNQPQHF
TRBV28,.,17,.,TRBJ1-3,TGTGCCAGCAGGGCATCGGGGGTAAGGGCGGGAGGAAACACCATATATTTT,CASRASGVRAGGNTIYF
TRBV30,.,15,.,TRBJ1-1,TGTGCCTGGAGTGTACATCCAGGCGGGTTGACTGAAGCTTTCTTT,CAWSVHPGGLTEAFF
TRBV5-1,.,14,.,TRBJ1-3,TGCGCCAGCAGCTTGGGGACATCTGGAAACACCATATATTTT,CASSLGTSGNTIYF
TRBV19,TRBD1,13,.,TRBJ1-5,TGTGCCAGTAGTAACAGGGGGGAAAAGCCCCAGCATTTT,CASSNRGEKPQHF
TRBV2,.,17,.,TRBJ2-3,TGTGCCAGCAGTCATCCGGGACTGATGACTAGCACAGATACGCAGTATTTT,CASSHPGLMTSTDTQYF
TRBV7-2,.,14,few,TRBJ2-3,TGTGCCAGCAGCTTAGGACTAGATCCAGATACGCAGTATTTT,CASSLGLDPDTQYF
TRBV27,.,14,.,TRBJ2-2,TGTGCCAGCAGTCTGACACGGTACACCGGGGAGCTGTTTTTT,CASSLTRYTGELFF
TRBV6-6,.,13,.,TRBJ2-5,TGTGCCAGCAAGGAAAGGGGTACAGAGACCCAGTACTTC,CASKERGTETQYF
TRBV7-9,.,11,.,TRBJ1-2,TGTGCCAACGGACAAAACTATGGCTACACCTTC,CANGQNYGYTF
TRBV27,.,13,few,TRBJ1-2,TGTGCCAGCAGTTTGAAGGGACGGGATGGCTACACCTTC,CASSLKGRDGYTF
TRBV5-1,.,16,.,TRBJ2-2,TGCGCCAGCAGCTTGATTTCGGAGGGAGACACCGGGGAGCTGTTTTTT,CASSLISEGDTGELFF
TRBV19,.,16,.,TRBJ1-4,TGTGCCAGTAGTAGTATTGCTGGGGGCGAGAATGAAAAACTGTTTTTT,CASSSIAGGENEKLFF
TRBV6-1,.,15,.,TRBJ2-6,TGTGCCAGCTTAATGGCAAGCTCTGGGGCCAACGTCCTGACTTTC,CASLMASSGANVLTF
TRBV18,.,14,.,TRBJ1-1,TGTGCCAGCTTGTTAGGCAGGGTGGGGACTGAAGCTTTCTTT,CASLLGRVGTEAFF
TRBV19,TRBD2,16,.,TRBJ2-1,TGTGCCAGTAGCTCCCGTCTAGCGGGGTCCTACAATGAGCAGTTCTTC,CASSSRLAGSYNEQFF
TRBV9,TRBD2,15,.,TRBJ2-1,TGTGCCAGCAGCGTAATGGGACTAGAAACCGATGAGCAGTTCTTC,CASSVMGLETDEQFF
TRBV28,.,14,.,TRBJ1-5,TGTGCCAGCTCTCCACCCGGAGATCATCAGCCCCAGCATTTT,CASSPPGDHQPQHF
TRBV28,TRBD1,15,.,TRBJ2-7,TGTGCCAGCAGTCCCCTCGGGACAGCATCCTACGAGCAGTACTTC,CASSPLGTASYEQYF
TRBV28,.,16,.,TRBJ2-5,TGTGCCAGCAGTTTAGCGGGGACAGCCCGACAAGAGACCCAGTACTTC,CASSLAGTARQETQYF
TRBV13,.,13,.,TRBJ1-5,TGTGCCAGCAGCAGGTCAGGGGATCAGCCCCAGCATTTT,CASSRSGDQPQHF
TRBV5-4,TRBD2,17,.,TRBJ2-5,TGTGCCAGCAGCTTTACCGGACTAGCGGGAGCTGCAGAGACCCAGTACTTC,CASSFTGLAGAAETQYF
TRBV6-5,.,16,.,TRBJ1-2,TGTGCCAGCAGTTACTCGATTCAGGGTGGGAGCTATGGCTACACCTTC,CASSYSIQGGSYGYTF
TRBV18,TRBD1,14,many,TRBJ2-5,TGTGCCAGCTCACGGACAGGGGGCAAAGAGACCCAGTACTTC,CASSRTGGKETQYF
TRBV7-2,TRBD1,15,once,TRBJ2-5,TGTGCCAGCAGCTTTTCGAGGGACAGCCAAGAGACCCAGTACTTC,CASSFSRDSQETQYF